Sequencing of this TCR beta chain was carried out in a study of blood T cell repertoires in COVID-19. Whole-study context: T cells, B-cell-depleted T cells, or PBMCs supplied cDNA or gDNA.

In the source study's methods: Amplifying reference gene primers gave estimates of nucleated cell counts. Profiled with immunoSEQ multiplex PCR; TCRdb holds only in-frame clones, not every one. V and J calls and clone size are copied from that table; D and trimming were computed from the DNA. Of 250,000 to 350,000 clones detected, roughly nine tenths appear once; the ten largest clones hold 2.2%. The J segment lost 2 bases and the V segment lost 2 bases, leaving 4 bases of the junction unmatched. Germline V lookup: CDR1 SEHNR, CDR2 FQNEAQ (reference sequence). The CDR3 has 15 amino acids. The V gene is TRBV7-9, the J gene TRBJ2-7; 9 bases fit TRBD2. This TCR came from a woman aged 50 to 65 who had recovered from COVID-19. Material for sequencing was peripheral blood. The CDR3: CASSLPSGGTYEQYF. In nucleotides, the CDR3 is TGTGCCAGCAGCTTACCCAGCGGGGGGACCTACGAGCAGTACTTC.